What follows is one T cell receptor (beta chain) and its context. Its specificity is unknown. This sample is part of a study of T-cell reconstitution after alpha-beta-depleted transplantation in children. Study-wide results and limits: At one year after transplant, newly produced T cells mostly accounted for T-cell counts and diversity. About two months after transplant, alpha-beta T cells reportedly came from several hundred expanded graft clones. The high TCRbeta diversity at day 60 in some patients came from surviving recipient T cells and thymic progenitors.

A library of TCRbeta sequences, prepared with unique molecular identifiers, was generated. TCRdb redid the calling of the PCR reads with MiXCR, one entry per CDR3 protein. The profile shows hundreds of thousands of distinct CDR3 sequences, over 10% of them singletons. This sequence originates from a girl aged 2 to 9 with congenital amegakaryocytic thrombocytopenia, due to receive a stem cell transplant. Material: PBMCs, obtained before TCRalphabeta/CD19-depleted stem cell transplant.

The CDR3 region has the DNA TGTGCCTGGAGGGGGCGGGGTGCCCACGAGCAGTACTTC. It translates to CAWRGRGAHEQYF. The rearrangement uses TRBV30 and TRBJ2-7; tentatively, D is TRBD2 (6 bases). There are 13 residues in the CDR3. Germline V gene sequence: CDR1 GTSNPN, CDR2 SVGIG (reference sequence). Trimming removed 3 bases from V and 5 bases from J, with 14 bases in between.